Below are 13 T cell receptor beta chains sequenced from a single sample in a study of blood T cell repertoires in COVID-19. Using immunoSEQ multiplex PCR, the repertoire was profiled, and TCRdb retains in-frame clones only, with some absent. The top ten hold 15% to 20% of the sample, which has under 75,000 clones, approximately 84% seen once. Sequencing was done on a sample of peripheral blood. Every receptor here comes from a man aged 55 to 70 with COVID-19, enrolled during active disease.

V usage is TRBV5-4 and J usage is TRBJ1-1; TRBD1 is a possible D gene (5 bases). Germline lookup yields CDR1 SGHNT and CDR2 YYREEE (reference sequence). The ends were cut back, 0 bases at V and 3 bases at J, with 15 bases in the middle. The CDR3 totals 16 residues. The CDR3, as DNA: TGTGCCAGCAGCTTGGTAGCTGGTCCGGGGGACACTGAAGCTTTCTTT. This gives the protein CASSLVAGPGDTEAFF.

The V gene is TRBV19, the J gene TRBJ1-5; perhaps TRBD1 as D (5 bases). The germline V gene has CDR1 LNHDA and CDR2 SQIVND (reference sequence). The V and J ends lost 3 bases and 6 bases respectively, with 15 bases between them. CDR3 length: 15 amino acids. CDR3 bases: TGTGCCAGTAGTATGAGTTGGGGGGGGGGTCAGCCCCAGCATTTT. Protein sequence: CASSMSWGGGQPQHF.

V is TRBV3-1 (or the pseudogene TRBV3-2) and J is TRBJ1-3; D not certain. The CDR3 is made up of 15 amino acids. V dropped 0 bases and J dropped 5 bases, with 11 bases sitting between them. The germline V gene has CDR1 LGHDT and CDR2 YNNKEL (reference sequence). This CDR3 is CASSQEITSRNTIYF. Written as DNA, the CDR3 is TGTGCCAGCAGCCAAGAGATAACAAGTCGAAACACCATATATTTT.

This sequence joins TRBV4-1 and TRBJ1-4; 7 bases align to TRBD1. J lost 7 bases, V lost 4 bases, and 12 bases had no gene match. In germline, CDR1 is MGHRA, CDR2 YSYEKL. The CDR3 covers 16 residues. DNA for the CDR3: TGCGCCAGCAGCCGACACTTGACAGGGAATGGTGAAAAACTGTTTTTT. Translated: CASSRHLTGNGEKLFF.

The chain combines TRBV5-1 with TRBJ2-7, with TRBD1 matching over 11 bases. The CDR3 runs to 16 residues. V lost 4 bases to trimming and J lost 4 bases; unmatched junction nucleotides: 10. Germline CDR1 is SGHRS and CDR2 is YFSETQ. The CDR3 nucleotides read TGCGCCAGCAGCACCCAGCCGGGACAGGGGGTATACGAGCAGTACTTC. It translates to CASSTQPGQGVYEQYF.

The rearrangement links TRBV20-1 to TRBJ2-5; D unresolved. Trimming left V 6 bases short and J 0 bases short, with 5 bases between. Germline CDR1 and CDR2: DFQATT and SNEGSKA (reference sequence). This CDR3 is 11 amino acids long. CDR3: CSARYQETQYF. CDR3 DNA: TGCAGTGCCCGGTACCAAGAGACCCAGTACTTC.

This clone came up once. The rearrangement joins TRBV3-1 (or the pseudogene TRBV3-2) to TRBJ2-5; 12 bases align to TRBD1. V shed 1 base, J shed 5 bases, and the junction held 5 bases outside the gene matches. The CDR3 extends over 16 amino acids. Germline assignment: CDR1 LGHDT and CDR2 YNNKEL (reference sequence). DNA of the CDR3: TGTGCCAGCAGCCAAGCTTGGGACAGGGGGCAGGAGACCCAGTACTTC. Protein: CASSQAWDRGQETQYF.

In DNA, the CDR3 is TGTGCCAGCAGTGAAGCGCCTCTAGCGGGGGGAGCTACGAATGAGCAGTTCTTC. Its protein product is CASSEAPLAGGATNEQFF. The chain joins TRBV2 to TRBJ2-1, with 11 bases identical to TRBD2. Trimming cost V 0 bases and J 7 bases; bases outside gene matches: 11. The germline V gene has CDR1 SNHLY and CDR2 FYNNEI. This CDR3 comprises 18 residues.

This chain uses TRBV19 with TRBJ2-1; 16 bases agree with TRBD2. V lost 3 bases and J lost 2; bases outside the gene matches: 4. Germline CDR1 is LNHDA and CDR2 is SQIVND (reference sequence). The CDR3 length is 18 residues. Written as DNA, the CDR3 is TGTGCCAGTAGTATGGGACTAGCGGGAGGGCTTGCCTACAATGAGCAGTTCTTC. Amino acids: CASSMGLAGGLAYNEQFF.

The genes are TRBV18 and TRBJ1-6; D ambiguous. Germline CDR1 reads KGHSH; CDR2 reads LQKENI. The CDR3 covers 15 residues. Trimming removed 2 bases from V and 7 bases from J, with 12 bases in between. The chain's CDR3 is CASSPYSPGNSPLHF. The CDR3 coding sequence is TGTGCCAGCTCACCATACAGCCCCGGCAATTCACCCCTCCACTTT.

CDR3 loop: CASSLPGEQFF. As DNA, the CDR3 is TGTGCCAGCAGCCTCCCGGGTGAGCAGTTCTTC. The rearrangement links TRBV4-2 to TRBJ2-1; no clear D gene. Trimming stripped 4 bases from V and 9 bases from J, with 7 bases between. The CDR3 sequence is 11 residues long. The V gene's germline CDR1 is LGHNA and CDR2 YNFKEQ.

CDR3 coding DNA: TGTGCCAGCAGCTTATCAGGGGGCGATCAGCCCCAGCATTTT. Amino acids: CASSLSGGDQPQHF. This chain uses TRBV7-6 with TRBJ1-5; 8 positions agree with TRBD1. Germline assignment: CDR1 SGHVS and CDR2 FNYEAQ. V lost 2 bases and J lost 5; bases outside the gene matches: 2. This CDR3 has 14 amino acids.

The V gene is TRBV24-1, the J gene TRBJ2-4; 8 bases agree with TRBD2. Unmatched junction bases numbered 10, after V lost 12 bases and J lost 7 bases. The CDR3 length is 13 residues. CDR1 and CDR2 (germline): KGHDR, SFDVKD. The CDR3 nucleotides are TGTGCCGTCGCCCGGGGGGGGGTGAACATTCAGTACTTC. As protein: CAVARGGVNIQYF.